This TCR beta chain originates from a study of blood T cell repertoires in COVID-19. Sequenced by immunoSEQ multiplex PCR; TCRdb stores in-frame clones only, minus some. The sample gives over 30,000 clones, about 85% of which show up once; about 23% is in the top ten. This clone has a single count. There are 17 residues in the CDR3. The germline CDR1 and CDR2 sequences are MNHNY and SVGAGI (reference sequence). V dropped 6 bases and J dropped 1 base, with 19 bases sitting between them. The J gene is TRBJ1-5, the V gene TRBV6-6, with D possibly being TRBD1 (5 bases). The sample consisted of peripheral blood. This clonotype originated in an elderly woman with active or convalescent COVID-19. CDR3 region: CASRRRRVDSSNQPQHF. The CDR3 DNA reads as TGTGCCAGCAGACGACGCAGGGTAGATTCGAGCAATCAGCCCCAGCATTTT.